This is a list of T cell receptor beta chains from one sample in a study of memory CD4+ T cells and cytomegalovirus serostatus. Libraries were prepared by immunoSEQ multiplex PCR; TCRdb keeps only in-frame clonotypes and omits some of them. This table has around 63,000 clones, 70% to 80% appearing once. The sample was memory CD4+ T cells from blood. These TCRs come from an adult in good health and CMV-seropositive. Each CDR3 is given with its conserved first and last residue. Clone sizes are given selectively: once, few, many, or a class where the clone is expanded.

15	few	TRBV5-4	CASSSLAGERNEQFF
14	.	TRBV28	CASRATGDGEKLFF
11	.	TRBV20-1	CSAPIIDEQYF
16	.	TRBV29-1	CSVILRDRPNTGELFF
13	.	TRBV7-9	CASSNRELTEAFF
15	few	TRBV5-1	CASSLAGQGVTEAFF
16	.	TRBV6-1	CASSGWASGMYNEQFF
14	.	TRBV4-1	CASSPGRREETQYF
12	medium-sized	TRBV30	CAWSDSNQPQHF
21	.	TRBV21-1	CASSSSRAGLAGGIAKNIQYF
16	.	TRBV5-1	CASSLYQGQNNYGYTF
13	few	TRBV28	CASSLQTGIGYTF
15	once	TRBV6-6	CASSYSGGPNNEQFF
14	once	TRBV28	CASSDHQGVYGYTF
14	.	TRBV27	CASSSRGFNEKLFF
17	.	TRBV29-1	CSVEDVWRGDSPGELFF
16	.	TRBV19	CASSPRGPPYTGELFF
12	.	TRBV9	CASSVVGETQYF
12	.	TRBV7-9	CASSSTNEKLFF
15	.	TRBV25-1	CASSAPGRSSSEQYF
15	.	TRBV10-3	CAIREAGGGRNEQFF
13	.	TRBV5-6	CASSSDRVPEAFF
15	.	TRBV6-1	CASSVTGDNTGELFF
11	.	TRBV5-8	CASTRGWEQYF
14	.	TRBV4-1	CASSQETKEREQFF
15	.	TRBV30	CAWSAVAGSNQPQHF
15	few	TRBV5-1	CASSHGGAMNTEAFF
13	.	TRBV5-6	CASSFSRGGEQYF
15	few	TRBV28	CASSFPRGLNYGYTF
13	.	TRBV6-1	CASRRGVDQPQHF
15	.	TRBV5-6	CASSFDRGQNTEAFF
16	few	TRBV5-1	CASSFSGTRGYNEQFF
13	.	TRBV14	CASSQNRGLGAYF
14	once	TRBV4-1	CASSQGEAPDTQYF
14	.	TRBV27	CASSSLDRGGEQYF
15	.	TRBV6-6	CASSSPPFGGGKLFF
13	.	TRBV2	CASSAQAFQPQHF
13	.	TRBV7-9	CASSTGPGDGYTF
15	once	TRBV7-2	CASSLDGGATGELFF
16	.	TRBV19	CASSGRRTGETDTQYF
15	.	TRBV28	CASYTRTGRVHEQYF
16	once	TRBV5-4	CASSPGGGQGTDTQYF
21	.	TRBV30	CAWSAHISVPGVSGAAYEQYF
17	.	TRBV4-3	CASSARLAGGGAYEQYF
13	.	TRBV11-2	CASSFWPEEEQYF
14	few	TRBV4-1	CASSYPGKDYGYTF
17	.	TRBV7-3	CASSSSGTDYLNTEAFF
13	.	TRBV10-3	CAIREGLSQPQHF
14	.	TRBV10-3	CAISDRTAPDGYTF
14	few	TRBV19	CASSPRGLNTEAFF
16	.	TRBV5-3	CARSKDRGRSNQPQHF
15	.	TRBV6-6	CASSYRWDRYNEQFF
14	.	TRBV5-6	CASNPTGANYGYTF